The 22 T cell receptor beta chains below come from one sample, sequenced in a study of tissue T cells after allogeneic stem cell transplantation. Produced via immunoSEQ multiplex PCR; TCRdb's table is partial and in-frame only. Seen here are about 8,200 clones, 40% to 60% observed once, and the top ten hold 6.5% to 9%. Documented time point: mouse harvest day 7 after allogeneic transplant. Mouse grafts combined 10^7 T-cell-depleted bone marrow cells with 10^6 splenic CD5+ T cells. The sample comprised gut tissue. Every receptor here comes from a female BALB/c mouse given C57BL/6 T cells with graft-versus-host disease after an allogeneic hematopoietic cell transplant.

As regards this clone: Mouse gene names apply. The CDR3 end falls 1 residue outside the read, so it is completed with the germline J gene. The chain recombines TRBV19 with TRBJ2-1; no clear D. CDR3 length: 14 amino acids. The V end was cut by 2 bases, the J end by 0 bases, with 6 bases between. Germline V gene data show CDR1 as FNHDT and CDR2 as SITEND (reference sequence). CDR3 bases read: TGTGCCAGCAGTATGACAAATAACTATGCTGAGCAGTTC. Encoded protein: CASSMTNNYAEQF. The whole CDR3 sequence is CASSMTNNYAEQFF.

Comment on this clone: Germline and genes here are mouse. With the read ending 1 residue before the CDR3 end, the germline J gene is used to fill in that end. The chain couples TRBV26 to TRBJ1-3; D might be TRBD1 (6 bases). The CDR3 is made up of 14 amino acids. The V gene lost 7 bases and the J gene lost 0 bases, with 10 bases spanning the gap. Germline CDR1 reads KGHPV; CDR2 reads FQNQEV (reference sequence). CDR3 DNA (partial): TGTGCCAGCATTCGGGACACTTCTGGAAATACGCTCTAT. This codes for CASIRDTSGNTLY. The whole CDR3 protein reads CASIRDTSGNTLYF.

A note on this clone: Gene names are mouse gene names. The read falls 1 residue short of the CDR3 end, and the missing part is taken from the germline J gene. J is TRBJ2-2 and V is TRBV19; 11 nucleotides match TRBD1. The CDR3 is made up of 14 amino acids. Trimming took 3 bases from V and 6 from J; bases not matched to a gene: 1. From germline, CDR1 is FNHDT and CDR2 SITEND (reference sequence). This chain's CDR3 is CASSRGQGAGQLYF. The part of the CDR3 DNA that was read is TGTGCCAGCAGTAGGGGACAGGGGGCCGGGCAGCTCTAC.

This clone was picked up a small number of times. The gene symbols are mouse symbols. The read stops 1 residue short of the end of the CDR3; the missing end is completed from the germline J gene. This sequence joins TRBV16 and TRBJ2-7; 9 nucleotides agree with TRBD1. CDR3 size: 13 residues. Losses at the gene ends were 4 bases for V and 7 bases for J; bases not matched to a gene: 5. Germline V gene lookup returns CDR1 SGHSA and CDR2 FRNQAP. The DNA read from the CDR3 is TGTGCAAGCAGCTGGACAGGGGAGGGGGAACAGTAC. It encodes CASSWTGEGEQY. In full, the CDR3 reads CASSWTGEGEQYF. Filled out from reference TRBV16 and TRBJ2-7, the complete variable domain reads NAGVIQTPRHKVTGKGQEATLWCEPISGHSAVFWYRQTIVQGLEFLTYFRNQAPIDDSGMPKERFSAQMPNQSHSTLKIQSTQPQDSAVYLCASSWTGEGEQYFGPGTRLTVL.

About this clone itself: The germline and genes are mouse ones. The CDR3 end lies 1 residue beyond the end of the read and is filled in from the germline J gene. The V and J genes are TRBV3 and TRBJ2-1, with D possibly called TRBD1 or TRBD2 (6 bases each). CDR1 is SNHLY, CDR2 FYNGKV, per germline (reference sequence). V was trimmed by 3 bases and J by 3 bases, leaving 9 bases between them. The CDR3 has 14 amino acids. Partial CDR3 DNA: TGTGCCAGCAGCTTCCGGGGGCCCTATGCTGAGCAGTTC. Its protein is CASSFRGPYAEQF. The CDR3 in its entirety is CASSFRGPYAEQFF. The whole variable domain, remainder taken from reference TRBV3 and TRBJ2-1, is GPKVLQIPSHQIIDMGQMVTLNCDPVSNHLYFYWYKQILGQQMEFLVNFYNGKVMEKSKLFKDQFSVERPDGSYFTLKIQPTALEDSAVYFCASSFRGPYAEQFFGPGTRLTVL.

On this clone: Gene names follow the mouse nomenclature. The read ends 1 residue before the CDR3 terminus; that terminus is restored from the germline J gene. The chain carries TRBV26 and TRBJ2-3; weak D call: TRBD1 (5 bases). Germline V CDR1 and CDR2: KGHPV, FQNQEV (reference sequence). CDR3 length: 13 amino acids. The V gene lost 5 bases and the J gene lost 4 bases, with 10 bases spanning the gap. The sequenced CDR3 bases are TGTGCCAGCAGTTATGCAGGGCCAGAAACGCTGTAT. It translates to CASSYAGPETLY. The CDR3 as a whole reads CASSYAGPETLYF.

On this clone itself: Germline and genes here are mouse. Read sequence stops 1 residue before the CDR3 end, and the germline J gene provides the missing end. V gene TRBV26 combines with J gene TRBJ1-4, with D unresolved. CDR3 size: 15 residues. Germline-derived CDR1 and CDR2 are KGHPV and FQNQEV (reference sequence). Between the trimmed V and J ends, which lost 3 bases and 0 bases, there was a span of 8 bases. The CDR3 loop is CASSLKQISNERLFF. The DNA read from the CDR3 is TGTGCCAGCAGTCTAAAACAAATTTCCAACGAAAGATTATTT. Variable domain in full (rest from reference TRBV26 and TRBJ1-4): NSKVIQTPRYLVKGQGQKAKMRCIPEKGHPVVFWYQQNKNNEFKFLINFQNQEVLQQIDMTEKRFSAECPSNSPCSLEIQSSEAGDSALYLCASSLKQISNERLFFGHGTKLSVL.

As for this clone: Germline and genes here are mouse. The read ends 1 residue shy of where the CDR3 ends; the end is completed using the germline J gene. This chain joins TRBV20 and TRBJ2-7; 7 positions match TRBD2. The CDR3 covers 13 residues. CDR1 and CDR2 from the germline V gene are GFQATS and STVNSAI. With 4 bases clipped from V and 0 bases from J, the junction kept 3 bases outside the gene matches. The CDR3 protein is CGAILGVSYEQYF. The CDR3 bases that were read are TGTGGTGCTATTCTGGGGGTCTCCTATGAACAGTAC.

On this clone itself: Mouse gene names and germline throughout. From the germline J gene comes the end of the CDR3, since the read stops 1 residue before it. The chain employs TRBV26 and TRBJ1-3; D is perhaps TRBD1 (6 bases). From germline, CDR1 is KGHPV and CDR2 FQNQEV (reference sequence). The CDR3 totals 14 residues. Trimming cost V 5 bases and J 0 bases, with 8 bases left between them. The sequenced part of the CDR3 DNA is TGTGCCAGCAGTTGGGACAATTCTGGAAATACGCTCTAT. Protein product: CASSWDNSGNTLY. From start to end, the CDR3 is CASSWDNSGNTLYF.

Remarks on this clone: Germline and genes: mouse. The sequence runs out 1 residue before the end of the CDR3; the remainder is reconstructed from the germline J gene. The chain employs TRBV26 and TRBJ2-2, with D tentatively TRBD1 or TRBD2 (6 bases each). CDR1 is KGHPV, CDR2 FQNQEV, per germline (reference sequence). Trimming took off 2 bases at V and 4 bases at J, with 11 bases between the two ends. This CDR3 region has 15 residues. Partial CDR3 DNA: TGTGCCAGCAGTCTGCCGGGGGCGGGCACCGGGCAGCTCTAC. This codes for CASSLPGAGTGQLY. The complete CDR3 sequence is CASSLPGAGTGQLYF.

Worth noting for this clone: Gene names follow the mouse nomenclature. The read gets to within 1 residue of the CDR3 end, and the germline J gene fills in the rest. The V gene is TRBV13-3, the J gene TRBJ2-1; 7 bases are a match to TRBD1. The trim removed 6 bases at V and 5 bases at J, leaving 5 bases unmatched. The CDR3 loop spans 13 amino acids. Germline loops: CDR1 NNHDY, CDR2 SYVADS. CDR3 bases read: TGTGCCAGCAATGACCAGGGGGATGCTGAGCAGTTC. The encoded protein is CASNDQGDAEQF. The whole CDR3 is CASNDQGDAEQFF.

Concerning this clone itself: The germline and genes are mouse ones. The DNA ends 1 residue before the CDR3 does, and the rest of the CDR3 is filled in from the germline J gene. This chain uses TRBV24 with TRBJ1-3; D gene ambiguous. V was trimmed by 2 bases and J by 0 bases, leaving 5 bases between them. Germline V CDR1 and CDR2: KGHTA, FRNEEI. The CDR3 covers 14 residues. CDR3 sequence: CASSLGYSGNTLYF. The covered CDR3 bases are TGTGCCAGCAGTCTGGGGTATTCTGGAAATACGCTCTAT. Drawing the rest from reference TRBV24 and TRBJ1-3, the complete variable domain is VAGVTQTPRYLVKEKGQKAHMSCSPEKGHTAFYWYQQNQKQELTFLISFRNEEIMEQTDLVKKRFSAKCSSNSRCILEILSSEEDDSALYLCASSLGYSGNTLYFGEGSRLIVV.

This clone showed up just a few times. Gene names refer to mouse genes. The CDR3 sequence is CASSLSGADTQYF. CDR3 DNA, as far as it was read: TGTGCCAGCAGTCTGTCAGGGGCAGACACCCAGTAC. This chain links TRBV26 with TRBJ2-5; D may correspond to TRBD1 or TRBD2 (5 bases each). The read stops 1 residue short of the end of the CDR3; the missing end is completed from the germline J gene. Trimming took off 0 bases at V and 5 bases at J, with 6 bases between the two ends. Germline V gene data show CDR1 as KGHPV and CDR2 as FQNQEV (reference sequence). This CDR3 has 13 residues.

As concerns this clone: Germline and genes: mouse. Read coverage stops 1 residue before the CDR3 terminus; the germline J gene supplies the remainder. The chain links TRBV26 to TRBJ1-1, with D unresolved. Germline V CDR1 and CDR2: KGHPV, FQNQEV (reference sequence). The length of the CDR3 is 13 residues. V lost 2 bases and J 5 bases, leaving 9 bases between the germline ends. The CDR3 sequence: CASSLPGRTEVFF. The CDR3 bases that were read are TGTGCCAGCAGTCTGCCGGGGAGGACAGAAGTCTTC.

This clone turned up a few times. Mouse gene names apply. The read terminates 1 residue before the CDR3 end, so the remaining end is supplied by the germline J gene. The chain combines TRBV12-1 with TRBJ1-4, with a weak D call TRBD1 (6 bases). The CDR3 runs 17 residues. Germline V CDR1 and CDR2: SGHSN, HYEKVE. Between the trimmed V and J ends, which lost 4 bases and 0 bases, there was a span of 17 bases. CDR3 DNA, as far as it was read: TGTGCCAGCTCCGACAGGAAAAAAATCTTTTCCAACGAAAGATTATTT. This gives the protein CASSDRKKIFSNERLF. In full, the CDR3 reads CASSDRKKIFSNERLFF. The complete variable domain, with remaining parts taken from reference TRBV12-1 and TRBJ1-4, reads DSGVVQSPRHIIKEKGGRSVLTCIPISGHSNVVWYQQTLGKELKFLIQHYEKVERDKGFLPSRFSVQQFDDYHSEMNMSALELEDSAMYFCASSDRKKIFSNERLFFGHGTKLSVL.

For this clone: Mouse names are used for the genes. The CDR3 is cut off 1 residue early in the read; its end comes from the germline J gene. The chain carries TRBV3 and TRBJ2-7; the D is unclear. V shed 5 bases and J shed 3 bases, with 5 bases lying between them. CDR1 and CDR2 (germline): SNHLY, FYNGKV (reference sequence). The CDR3 contains 11 residues. The CDR3 DNA, read in part, is TGTGCCAGCAGCAGCCACTATGAACAGTAC. It is translated as CASSSHYEQY. The complete CDR3 protein is CASSSHYEQYF. Full variable domain (rest looked up from reference TRBV3 and TRBJ2-7): GPKVLQIPSHQIIDMGQMVTLNCDPVSNHLYFYWYKQILGQQMEFLVNFYNGKVMEKSKLFKDQFSVERPDGSYFTLKIQPTALEDSAVYFCASSSHYEQYFGPGTRLTVL.

This clone was found a few times. Genes and germline are mouse. With the read ending 1 residue before the CDR3 end, the germline J gene is used to fill in that end. The rearrangement uses TRBV13-3 and TRBJ1-5; no reliable D call. The CDR3 spans 15 residues. Germline CDR1 is NNHDY and CDR2 is SYVADS. V dropped 0 bases and J dropped 0 bases, with 7 bases sitting between them. The sequenced CDR3 bases are TGTGCCAGCAGTGATGCCACGTATAACAACCAGGCTCCGCTT. This gives the protein CASSDATYNNQAPL. The CDR3 in its entirety is CASSDATYNNQAPLF.

This clone has a single count. Gene names refer to mouse genes. The observed sequence ends 1 residue before the CDR3 terminus, with the missing tail filled in from the germline J gene. The V and J genes are TRBV2 and TRBJ2-4; no firm D call. Trimming stripped 1 base from V and 1 base from J, with 0 bases between. Germline CDR1 LGHNA, CDR2 YSYQKL. This CDR3 has 12 amino acids. The DNA read from the CDR3 is TGTGCCAGCAGCCAAGGTCAAAACACCTTGTAC. Its translation is CASSQGQNTLY. In full, the CDR3 reads CASSQGQNTLYF.

This clone was counted once. Gene names and germline refer to mouse. The read terminates 1 residue before the CDR3 end, so the remaining end is supplied by the germline J gene. The chain couples TRBV12-1 to TRBJ2-7; 12 bases align to TRBD2. Trimming took 4 bases from V and 0 from J; bases not matched to a gene: 3. Looked up from germline, CDR1 is SGHSN and CDR2 is HYEKVE. The CDR3 is made up of 15 amino acids. The CDR3 region is CASSRDWGDSYEQYF. CDR3 DNA (partial): TGTGCCAGCTCCCGGGACTGGGGGGACTCCTATGAACAGTAC.

This clone was observed a few times. The gene symbols are mouse symbols. The CDR3 end falls 1 residue outside the read, so it is completed with the germline J gene. J is TRBJ2-7 and V is TRBV26; D call uncertain. The V and J ends lost 2 bases and 4 bases respectively, with 6 bases between them. Per germline, CDR1 KGHPV and CDR2 FQNQEV (reference sequence). The CDR3 contains 12 residues. The sequenced CDR3 bases are TGTGCCAGCAGTCTGCAGGATTATGAACAGTAC. It specifies CASSLQDYEQY. The full CDR3 protein reads CASSLQDYEQYF.

This clone appeared a few times. The gene names here belong to mouse. The CDR3 is cut off 1 residue early in the read; its end comes from the germline J gene. V and J are TRBV19 and TRBJ2-7, with 8 bases fitting TRBD1. The CDR3 loop spans 12 amino acids. CDR1 is FNHDT, CDR2 SITEND, per germline (reference sequence). V shed 1 base and J 6 bases; nucleotides not matched to a gene: 0. CDR3 in amino acids: CASSIQGAEQYF. Partial CDR3 DNA: TGTGCCAGCAGTATACAGGGGGCTGAACAGTAC.

In regard to this clone: These gene names are mouse names. The missing CDR3 end, 1 residue past where the read stops, is filled in from the germline J gene. This rearrangement joins TRBV29 to TRBJ1-6; D is undetermined. TRBJ1-6 is an ORF, with its function uncertain. The CDR3 is made up of 15 amino acids. V was pared by 4 bases and J by 0 bases, with 7 bases between. The germline V gene encodes CDR1 MSHET and CDR2 SYDVDS. The CDR3 reads CASSSGNSYNSPLYF. CDR3 bases read: TGTGCTAGCAGTTCTGGGAATTCCTATAATTCGCCCCTCTAC.